This T cell receptor (beta chain) was recovered during a study of graft-versus-host responses after intestinal transplantation. In the study overall: Each of the recipients got a multivisceral, liver-intestinal, or isolated intestinal transplant. General observations from the study: Subjects displaying graft-donor T cell macrochimerism possessed elevated graft-versus-host to host-versus-graft clonal ratios inside allografts. GvH clones were found in recipient marrow; some appeared first in ileum or blood. Levels of circulating GvH clones at their peak were associated with early post-transplant HvG declines.

This clone is labeled medium-sized (0.01 to 0.1%). Its antigen is not known. Intraepithelial and lamina propria lymphocytes were isolated from graft specimens. Only in-frame clones appear in the TCRdb table, and some are missing; sequencing was by immunoSEQ multiplex PCR. This table holds fewer than 10,000 clones, 65% to 80% found once. This CDR3 is built from 15 residues. CDR1 is SGHRS, CDR2 YFSETQ, per germline. V shed 5 bases and J shed 4 bases, with 16 bases lying between them. This clonotype was sampled from a human patient who received an intestinal transplant, so some T cells may come from the graft donor. The sequenced sample was ileum tissue, obtained roughly 450 days after transplant. The chain carries TRBV5-1 and TRBJ1-3; D possibly corresponds to TRBD1 (5 bases). The CDR3 protein is CASRRDSARGNTIYF. The CDR3 DNA is TGCGCCAGCAGGAGGGACTCTGCGAGGGGAAACACCATATATTTT. Drawing the rest from reference TRBV5-1 and TRBJ1-3, the complete variable domain is KAGVTQTPRYLIKTRGQQVTLSCSPISGHRSVSWYQQTPGQGLQFLFEYFSETQRNKGNFPGRFSGRQFSNSRSEMNVSTLELGDSALYLCASRRDSARGNTIYFGEGSWLTVV.